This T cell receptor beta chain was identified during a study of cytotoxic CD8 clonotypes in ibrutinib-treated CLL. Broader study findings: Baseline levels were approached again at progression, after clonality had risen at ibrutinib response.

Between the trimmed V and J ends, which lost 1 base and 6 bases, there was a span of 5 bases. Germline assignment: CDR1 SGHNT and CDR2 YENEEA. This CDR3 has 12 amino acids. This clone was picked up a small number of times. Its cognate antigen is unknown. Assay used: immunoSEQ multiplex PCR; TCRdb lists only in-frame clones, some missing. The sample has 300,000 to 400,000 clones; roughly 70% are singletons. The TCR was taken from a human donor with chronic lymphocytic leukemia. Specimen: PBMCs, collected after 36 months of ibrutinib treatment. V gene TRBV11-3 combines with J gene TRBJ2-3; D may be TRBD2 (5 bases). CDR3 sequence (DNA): TGTGCCAGCAGCTTAGGAGGGGATACGCAGTATTTT. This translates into CASSLGGDTQYF.